This T cell receptor (beta chain) was obtained from a study of siplizumab effects on memory and regulatory T cells. Study-wide results and caveats: Siplizumab significantly decreased alloreactive sequences from unstimulated CD4+ memory cells. Apparently key alloresponse contributors, naive T cells also seemed more diverse than memory cells.

Assay used: immunoSEQ multiplex PCR; TCRdb lists only in-frame clones, some missing. Of 70,000 to 100,000 clones listed, roughly 96% are singletons. As for this clone: Its antigen is unidentified.

This TCR was sampled from a human donor in good health. Material: naive CD4+ T cells sorted from blood.

CDR3 nucleotides: TGTGCCTGGAGAGTCGCTGGAGCCAAAAACATTCAGTACTTC. It encodes CAWRVAGAKNIQYF. The chain carries TRBV30 and TRBJ2-4, with unresolved D. Germline V lookup: CDR1 GTSNPN, CDR2 SVGIG (reference sequence). Between the trimmed V and J ends, which lost 3 bases and 0 bases, there was a span of 9 bases. This CDR3 spans 14 amino acids.